This entry lists 13 T cell receptor beta chains sequenced from one sample in a study of T-cell reconstitution after alpha-beta-depleted transplantation in children. Construction of the TCRbeta library involved unique molecular identifiers. Each CDR3 protein gets one entry after TCRdb re-called the PCR reads with MiXCR. The repertoire holds roughly 790,000 distinct CDR3 sequences, with 16% as singletons. The source was PBMCs, mostly from graft donor cells, collected 360 days after TCRalphabeta/CD19-depleted stem cell transplant. These receptors all stem from a male patient aged 10-17 years who had a stem cell transplant for acute lymphoblastic leukemia, so the T cells may come from the graft donor.

J is TRBJ2-7 and V is TRBV9; 7 bases are shared with TRBD2. J lost 2 bases, V lost 3 bases, and 2 bases had no gene match. CDR1 and CDR2 (germline): SGDLS, YYNGEE. The CDR3 contains 13 residues. The CDR3 sequence is CASSESGAYEQYF. In nucleotides, the CDR3 is TGTGCCAGCAGCGAAAGCGGGGCCTACGAGCAGTACTTC.

This chain links TRBV28 with TRBJ2-7; 8 positions agree with TRBD1. After removal of 2 bases from V and 3 bases from J, the junction contained 9 bases not matched to a gene. The CDR3 has 16 residues. From germline, CDR1 is MDHEN and CDR2 SYDVKM. DNA of the CDR3: TGTGCCAGCAGTTTAAGGACAGGGCAGGACTTCTACGAGCAGTACTTC. Translated, it gives CASSLRTGQDFYEQYF.

In its sample, this clonotype was seen many times. The chain is built from TRBV20-1 and TRBJ2-7, with 9 bases matching TRBD1. The CDR3 extends over 14 amino acids. Trimming at V came to 5 bases and at J to 4 bases, leaving 9 bases not matched to a gene. Per germline, CDR1 DFQATT and CDR2 SNEGSKA (reference sequence). The CDR3: CSAPLGDRAYEQYF. The CDR3 nucleotides read TGCAGTGCTCCTCTCGGGGACAGGGCTTACGAGCAGTACTTC.

This clonotype appeared a few times. The chain recombines TRBV15 with TRBJ2-7; D perhaps matches TRBD2 (6 bases). V was clipped by 7 bases and J by 6 bases, with 13 bases between them. Germline assignment: CDR1 LNHNV and CDR2 YYDKDF (reference sequence). The length of the CDR3 is 12 residues. This CDR3 is CATIKGTGEQYF. CDR3 sequence (DNA): TGTGCCACCATAAAAGGGACTGGCGAGCAGTACTTC.

The genes are TRBV4-1 and TRBJ2-2, with TRBD2 identical over 8 bases. Germline CDR1 MGHRA, CDR2 YSYEKL. Unmatched junction bases numbered 8, after V lost 1 base and J lost 7 bases. This CDR3 is built from 16 residues. The CDR3 sequence is CASSQGLPREGGELFF. In nucleotides, the CDR3 is TGCGCCAGCAGCCAAGGACTACCTCGGGAGGGCGGGGAGCTGTTTTTT.

J is TRBJ2-3 and V is TRBV4-2, with a possible D match to TRBD2 (6 bases). CDR3 length: 16 residues. Germline V lookup: CDR1 LGHNA, CDR2 YNFKEQ. Trimming took off 1 base at V and 4 bases at J, with 15 bases between the two ends. The CDR3 DNA sequence: TGTGCCAGCAGCCAAGCTCAGGCGGGGTTGGCAGATACGCAGTATTTT. Its protein is CASSQAQAGLADTQYF.

In its sample, this clonotype was seen a few times. This chain joins TRBV13 and TRBJ2-7; possibly TRBD2 for D (6 bases). Deletions cut 5 bases from V and 7 bases from J, with 18 bases between. CDR1 and CDR2 from the germline V gene are PRHDT and FYEKMQ (reference sequence). CDR3 length: 14 amino acids. The CDR3 nucleotides read TGTGCCAGCAGCCCACTAGGCGGGACGGGGGAGCAGTACTTC. Amino acid sequence: CASSPLGGTGEQYF.

This sequence joins TRBV29-1 and TRBJ2-7; 11 nucleotides match TRBD2. V gave up 2 bases and J gave up 11 bases; unmatched junction bases: 5. Germline-derived CDR1 and CDR2 are SQVTM and ANQGSEA. The length of the CDR3 is 12 residues. The chain's CDR3 is CSVELAGGGEYF. The CDR3 coding sequence is TGCAGCGTTGAACTAGCGGGAGGCGGGGAGTACTTC.

The CDR3 DNA follows: TGTGCCAGCAGCCCGATTGCCGCGGGAGGAAGGAATGAGCAGTTCTTC. The encoded protein is CASSPIAAGGRNEQFF. This chain joins TRBV9 and TRBJ2-1; 8 bases line up with TRBD2. CDR3 length: 16 amino acids. V gave up 4 bases and J gave up 7 bases; unmatched junction bases: 13. Germline lookup yields CDR1 SGDLS and CDR2 YYNGEE.

This clonotype appeared a few times. The J gene is TRBJ2-3, the V gene TRBV12-3 or TRBV12-4; 13 bases match TRBD2. The CDR3 extends over 15 amino acids. V was pared by 6 bases and J by 3 bases, with 3 bases of the junction left unmatched. CDR3 in amino acids: CASRPGLAGTDTQYF. CDR3 sequence (DNA): TGTGCCAGCAGGCCGGGACTAGCGGGAACAGATACGCAGTATTTT.

The chain links TRBV12-3 or TRBV12-4 to TRBJ1-3; tentatively, D is TRBD1 (5 bases). V was cut by 6 bases and J by 6 bases, with 15 bases left in between. This CDR3 region has 14 residues. CDR3 sequence: CASSSGRRINTIYF. The CDR3 bases are TGTGCCAGCAGCTCGGGACGGAGGATAAACACCATATATTTT.

This clonotype was found many times. The V and J genes are TRBV20-1 and TRBJ2-3, with 11 bases matching TRBD2. The CDR3 loop spans 17 amino acids. Unmatched junction bases numbered 15, after V lost 6 bases and J lost 4 bases. Per germline, CDR1 DFQATT and CDR2 SNEGSKA (reference sequence). The CDR3 sequence is CSAPSATSGIKADTQYF. CDR3 in DNA: TGCAGTGCCCCTTCCGCGACTAGCGGGATAAAGGCAGATACGCAGTATTTT.

The chain uses TRBV12-3 or TRBV12-4 and TRBJ2-7; tentative D call: TRBD2 (6 bases). V lost 0 bases, J lost 6 bases, and 12 bases lay in between. The CDR3 has 14 residues. In DNA, the CDR3 is TGTGCCAGCAGTTTAGCGGGGAGGCGGGGCGAGCAGTACTTC. This gives the protein CASSLAGRRGEQYF.